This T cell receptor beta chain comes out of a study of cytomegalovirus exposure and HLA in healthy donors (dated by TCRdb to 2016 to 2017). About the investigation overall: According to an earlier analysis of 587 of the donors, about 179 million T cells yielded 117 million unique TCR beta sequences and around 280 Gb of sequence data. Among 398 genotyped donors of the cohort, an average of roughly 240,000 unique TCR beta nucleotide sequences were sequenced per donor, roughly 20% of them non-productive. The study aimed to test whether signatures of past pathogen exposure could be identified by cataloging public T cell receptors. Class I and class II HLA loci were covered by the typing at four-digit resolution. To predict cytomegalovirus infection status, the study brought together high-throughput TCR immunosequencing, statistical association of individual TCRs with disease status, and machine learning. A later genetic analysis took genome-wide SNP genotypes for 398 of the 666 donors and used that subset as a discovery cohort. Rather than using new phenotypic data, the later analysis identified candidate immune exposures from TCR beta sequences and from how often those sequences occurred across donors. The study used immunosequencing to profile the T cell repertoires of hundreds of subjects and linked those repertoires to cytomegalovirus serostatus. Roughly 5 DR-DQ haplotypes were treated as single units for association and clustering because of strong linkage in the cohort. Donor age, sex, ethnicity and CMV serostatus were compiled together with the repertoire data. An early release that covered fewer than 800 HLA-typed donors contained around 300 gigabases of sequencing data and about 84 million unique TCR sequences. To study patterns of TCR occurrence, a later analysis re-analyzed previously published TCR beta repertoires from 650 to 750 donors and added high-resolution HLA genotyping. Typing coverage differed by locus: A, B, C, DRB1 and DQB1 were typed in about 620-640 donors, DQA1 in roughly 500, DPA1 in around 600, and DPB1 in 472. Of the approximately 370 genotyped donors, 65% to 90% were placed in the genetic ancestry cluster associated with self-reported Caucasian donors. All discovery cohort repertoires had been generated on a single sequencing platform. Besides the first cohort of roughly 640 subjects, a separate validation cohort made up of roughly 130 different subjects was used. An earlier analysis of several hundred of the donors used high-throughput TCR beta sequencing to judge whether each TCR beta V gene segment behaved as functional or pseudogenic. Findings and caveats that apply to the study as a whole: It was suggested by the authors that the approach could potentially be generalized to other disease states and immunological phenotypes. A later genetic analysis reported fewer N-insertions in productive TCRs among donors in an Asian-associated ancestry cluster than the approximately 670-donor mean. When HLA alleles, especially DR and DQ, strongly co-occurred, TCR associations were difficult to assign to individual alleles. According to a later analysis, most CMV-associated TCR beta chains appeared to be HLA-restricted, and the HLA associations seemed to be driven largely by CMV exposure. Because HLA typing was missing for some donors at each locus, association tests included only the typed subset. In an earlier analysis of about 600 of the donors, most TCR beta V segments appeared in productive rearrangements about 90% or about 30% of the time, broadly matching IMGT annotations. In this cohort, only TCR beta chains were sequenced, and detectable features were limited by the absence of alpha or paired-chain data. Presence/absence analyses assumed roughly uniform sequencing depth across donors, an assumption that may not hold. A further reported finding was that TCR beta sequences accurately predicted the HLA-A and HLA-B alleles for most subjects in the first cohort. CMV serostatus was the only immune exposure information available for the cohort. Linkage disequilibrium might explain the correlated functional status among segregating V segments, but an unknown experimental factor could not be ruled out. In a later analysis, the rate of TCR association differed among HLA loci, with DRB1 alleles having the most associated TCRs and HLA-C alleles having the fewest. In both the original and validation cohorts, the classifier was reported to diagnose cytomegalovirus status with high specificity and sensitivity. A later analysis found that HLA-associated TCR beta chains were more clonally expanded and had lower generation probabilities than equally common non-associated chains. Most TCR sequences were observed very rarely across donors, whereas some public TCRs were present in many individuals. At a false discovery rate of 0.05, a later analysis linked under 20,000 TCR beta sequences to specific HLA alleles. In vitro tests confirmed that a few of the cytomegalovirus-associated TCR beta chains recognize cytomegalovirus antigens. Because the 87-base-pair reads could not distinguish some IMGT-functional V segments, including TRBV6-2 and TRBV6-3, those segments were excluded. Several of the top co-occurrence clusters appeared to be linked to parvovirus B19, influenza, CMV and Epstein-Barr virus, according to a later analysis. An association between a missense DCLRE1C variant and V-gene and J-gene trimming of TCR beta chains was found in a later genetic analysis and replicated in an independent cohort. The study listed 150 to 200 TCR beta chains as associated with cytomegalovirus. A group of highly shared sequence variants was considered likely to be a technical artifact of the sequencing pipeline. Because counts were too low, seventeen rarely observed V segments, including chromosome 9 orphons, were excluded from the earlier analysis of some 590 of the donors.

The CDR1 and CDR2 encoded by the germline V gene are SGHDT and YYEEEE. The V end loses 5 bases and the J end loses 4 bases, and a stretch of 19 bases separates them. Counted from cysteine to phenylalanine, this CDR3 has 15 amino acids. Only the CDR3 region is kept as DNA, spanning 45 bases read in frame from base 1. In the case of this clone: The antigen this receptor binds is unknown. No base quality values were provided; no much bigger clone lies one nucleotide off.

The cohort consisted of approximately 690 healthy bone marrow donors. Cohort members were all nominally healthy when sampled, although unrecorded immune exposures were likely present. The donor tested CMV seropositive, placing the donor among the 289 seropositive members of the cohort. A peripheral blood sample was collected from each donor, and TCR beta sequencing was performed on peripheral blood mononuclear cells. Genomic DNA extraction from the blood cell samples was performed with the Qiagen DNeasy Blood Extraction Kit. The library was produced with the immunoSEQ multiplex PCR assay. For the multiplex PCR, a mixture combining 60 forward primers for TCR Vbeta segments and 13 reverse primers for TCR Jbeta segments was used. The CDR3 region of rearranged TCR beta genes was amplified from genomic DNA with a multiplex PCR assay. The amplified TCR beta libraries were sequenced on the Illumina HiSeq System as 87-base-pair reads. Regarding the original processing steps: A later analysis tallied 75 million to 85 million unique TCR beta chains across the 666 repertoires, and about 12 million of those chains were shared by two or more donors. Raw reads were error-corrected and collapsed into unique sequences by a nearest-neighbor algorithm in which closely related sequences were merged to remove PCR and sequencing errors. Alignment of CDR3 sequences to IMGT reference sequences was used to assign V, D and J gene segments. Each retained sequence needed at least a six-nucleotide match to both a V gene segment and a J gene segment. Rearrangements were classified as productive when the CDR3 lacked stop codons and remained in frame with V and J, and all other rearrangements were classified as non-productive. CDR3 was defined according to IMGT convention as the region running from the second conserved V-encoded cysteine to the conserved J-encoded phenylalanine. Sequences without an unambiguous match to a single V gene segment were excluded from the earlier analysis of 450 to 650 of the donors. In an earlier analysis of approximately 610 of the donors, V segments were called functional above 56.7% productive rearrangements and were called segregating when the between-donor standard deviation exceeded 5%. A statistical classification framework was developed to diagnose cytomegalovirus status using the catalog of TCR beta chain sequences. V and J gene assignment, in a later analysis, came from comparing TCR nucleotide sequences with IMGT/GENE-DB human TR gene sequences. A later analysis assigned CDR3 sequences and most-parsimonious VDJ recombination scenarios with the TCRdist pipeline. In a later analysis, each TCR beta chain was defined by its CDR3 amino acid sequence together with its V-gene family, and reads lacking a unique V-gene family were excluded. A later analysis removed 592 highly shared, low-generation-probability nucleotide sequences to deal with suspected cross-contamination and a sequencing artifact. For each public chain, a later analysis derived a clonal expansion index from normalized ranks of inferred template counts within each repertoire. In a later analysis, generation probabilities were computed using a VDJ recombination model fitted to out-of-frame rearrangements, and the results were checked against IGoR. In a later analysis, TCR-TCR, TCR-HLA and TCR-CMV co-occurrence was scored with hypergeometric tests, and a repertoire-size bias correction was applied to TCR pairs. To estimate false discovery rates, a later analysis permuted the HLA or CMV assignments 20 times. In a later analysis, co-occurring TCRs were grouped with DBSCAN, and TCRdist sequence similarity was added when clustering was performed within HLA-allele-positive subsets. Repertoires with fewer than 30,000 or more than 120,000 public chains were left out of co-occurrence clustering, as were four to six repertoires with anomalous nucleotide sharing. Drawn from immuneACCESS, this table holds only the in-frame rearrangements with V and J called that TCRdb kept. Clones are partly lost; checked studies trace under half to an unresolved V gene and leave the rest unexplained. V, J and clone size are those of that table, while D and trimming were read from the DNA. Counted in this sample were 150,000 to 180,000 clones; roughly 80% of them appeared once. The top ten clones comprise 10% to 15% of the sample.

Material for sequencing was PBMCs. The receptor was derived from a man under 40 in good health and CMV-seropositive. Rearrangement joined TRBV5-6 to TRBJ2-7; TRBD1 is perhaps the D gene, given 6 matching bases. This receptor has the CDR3 CASSPVSRGYYEQYF. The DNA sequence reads TGTGCCAGCAGTCCTGTTTCCAGGGGTTATTACGAGCAGTACTTC.